This TCR beta chain was obtained from a study of blood T cells in healthy people across ages. Sample-barcoded 5' priming and a J-beta primer mix drove a second PCR of roughly 6 to 12 cycles. Template switching added a 12-random-nucleotide identifier to every cDNA molecule. TCRdb passed the 5' RACE reads through MiXCR, listing each CDR3 protein once. The sample yields approximately 780,000 distinct CDR3 sequences, 20% to 30% seen once. PBMCs numbering at least 7 million were isolated per sample. Separately, the same data were catalogued under a study of T cells of mothers and their children. As that report states: Mothers gave over 8 million TCR beta CDR3 reads each, and children several million each. Related pairs of mothers and children showed slightly higher, non-significant overlap versus unrelated pairs.

This clonotype was obtained from a boy aged 10-17 years in good health. The sequenced material came from blood.

CDR3 protein: CATSDDMAQETQYF. The DNA for the CDR3 is TGTGCCACCAGTGATGACATGGCCCAAGAGACCCAGTACTTC. The chain employs TRBV24-1 and TRBJ2-5; D gene uncertain. CDR3 length: 14 amino acids. Germline values: CDR1 KGHDR, CDR2 SFDVKD. Between the trimmed V and J ends, which lost 3 bases and 1 base, there was a span of 8 bases.